The clone carrying this TCR beta chain came up many times. Its target is unknown. The source of the sample is a study of molecular identifiers for immune sequencing clone quantification. Study-wide points: Investigators reportedly could detect spiked Jurkat TCR RNA from one cell among 980,000 or so naive cells. Under 1% of molecules in naive cells, but over 97% of effector molecules, belonged to clones above 20 RNA copies.

Previously described methods and listed TCR primers were employed for the bulk TCR libraries. TCRdb reanalysed the PCR reads using MiXCR and keeps one entry per CDR3 protein. The data show under 600,000 distinct CDR3 sequences, over 20% seen once. CDR1 and CDR2 (germline): MNHEY, SVGEGT. CDR3 size: 15 residues. Trimming stripped 2 bases from V and 4 bases from J, with 12 bases between. The material sequenced was naive CD8+ T cells from blood, with Jurkat cell RNA spiked in. Subset denoted: FACS-sorted CD8+CD4-CCR7+CD45RA+ naive T cells. V gene TRBV6-2 or TRBV6-3 combines with J gene TRBJ1-5; the D is unclear. This clonotype was obtained from a human donor in good health. Some libraries in this study had Jurkat cell RNA spiked in. CDR3 in DNA: TGTGCCAGCAGTTACACCGGCCAAGGAAATCAGCCCCAGCATTTT. Translated, it gives CASSYTGQGNQPQHF.